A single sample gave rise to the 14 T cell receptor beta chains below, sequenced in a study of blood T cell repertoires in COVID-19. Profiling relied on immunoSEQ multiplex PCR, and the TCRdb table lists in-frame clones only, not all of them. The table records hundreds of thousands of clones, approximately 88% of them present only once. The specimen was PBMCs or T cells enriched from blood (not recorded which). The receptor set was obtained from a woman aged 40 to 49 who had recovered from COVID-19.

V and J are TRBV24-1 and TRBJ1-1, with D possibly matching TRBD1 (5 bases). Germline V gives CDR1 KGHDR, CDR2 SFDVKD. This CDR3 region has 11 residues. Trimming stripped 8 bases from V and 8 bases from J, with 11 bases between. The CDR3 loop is CATNYAGEAFF. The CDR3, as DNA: TGTGCCACCAATTATGCAGGGGAAGCTTTCTTT.

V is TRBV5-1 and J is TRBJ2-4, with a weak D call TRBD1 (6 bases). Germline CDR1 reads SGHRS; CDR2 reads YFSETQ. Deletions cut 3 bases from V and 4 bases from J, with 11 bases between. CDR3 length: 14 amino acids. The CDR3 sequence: CASSSGQPKNIQYF. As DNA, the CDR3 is TGCGCCAGCAGCTCGGGACAACCAAAAAACATTCAGTACTTC. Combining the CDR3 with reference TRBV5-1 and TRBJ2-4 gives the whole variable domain KAGVTQTPRYLIKTRGQQVTLSCSPISGHRSVSWYQQTPGQGLQFLFEYFSETQRNKGNFPGRFSGRQFSNSRSEMNVSTLELGDSALYLCASSSGQPKNIQYFGAGTRLSVL.

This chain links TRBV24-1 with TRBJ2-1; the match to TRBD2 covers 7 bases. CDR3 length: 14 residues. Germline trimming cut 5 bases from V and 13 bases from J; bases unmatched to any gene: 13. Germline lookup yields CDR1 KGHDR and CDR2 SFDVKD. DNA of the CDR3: TGTGCCACCAGTGGACTAGGGACTACCAGGGAACAGTTCTTC. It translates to CATSGLGTTREQFF.

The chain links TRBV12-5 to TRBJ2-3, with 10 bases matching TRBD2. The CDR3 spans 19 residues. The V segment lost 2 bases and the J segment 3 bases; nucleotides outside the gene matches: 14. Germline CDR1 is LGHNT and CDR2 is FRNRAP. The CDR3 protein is CASGLSSGRAQPDTDTQYF. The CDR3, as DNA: TGTGCTAGTGGTTTGTCAAGCGGGAGGGCCCAGCCCGATACAGATACGCAGTATTTT. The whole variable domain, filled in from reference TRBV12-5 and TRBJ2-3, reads DARVTQTPRHKVTEMGQEVTMRCQPILGHNTVFWYRQTMMQGLELLAYFRNRAPLDDSGMPKDRFSAEMPDATLATLKIQPSEPRDSAVYFCASGLSSGRAQPDTDTQYFGPGTRLTVL.

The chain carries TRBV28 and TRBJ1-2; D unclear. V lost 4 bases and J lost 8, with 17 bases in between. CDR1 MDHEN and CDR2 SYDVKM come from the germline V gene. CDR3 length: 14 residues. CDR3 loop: CASSSSPQSQGYTF. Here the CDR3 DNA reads TGTGCCAGCAGTTCCTCCCCTCAGTCGCAAGGCTACACCTTC.

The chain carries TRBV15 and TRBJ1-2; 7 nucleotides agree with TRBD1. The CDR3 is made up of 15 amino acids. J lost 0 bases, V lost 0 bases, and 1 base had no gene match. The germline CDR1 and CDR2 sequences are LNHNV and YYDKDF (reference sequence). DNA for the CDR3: TGTGCCACCAGCAGAGACAGGGGGGCTAACTATGGCTACACCTTC. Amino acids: CATSRDRGANYGYTF.

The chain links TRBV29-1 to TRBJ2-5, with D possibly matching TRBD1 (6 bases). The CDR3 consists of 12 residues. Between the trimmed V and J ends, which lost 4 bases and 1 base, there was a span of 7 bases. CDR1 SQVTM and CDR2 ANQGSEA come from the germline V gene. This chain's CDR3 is CSVAQGQETQYF. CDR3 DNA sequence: TGCAGCGTTGCACAGGGCCAAGAGACCCAGTACTTC.

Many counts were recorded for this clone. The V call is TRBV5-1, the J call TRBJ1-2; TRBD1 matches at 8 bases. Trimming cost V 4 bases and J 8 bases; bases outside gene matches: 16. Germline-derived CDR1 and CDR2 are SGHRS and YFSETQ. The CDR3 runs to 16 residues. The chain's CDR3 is CASSPTRQGPERGYTF. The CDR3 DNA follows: TGCGCCAGCAGCCCCACCCGACAGGGGCCTGAGAGGGGCTACACCTTC.

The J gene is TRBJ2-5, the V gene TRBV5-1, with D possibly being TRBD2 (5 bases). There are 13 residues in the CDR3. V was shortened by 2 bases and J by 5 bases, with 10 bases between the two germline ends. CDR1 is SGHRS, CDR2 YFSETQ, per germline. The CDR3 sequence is CASSLGGSETQYF. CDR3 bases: TGCGCCAGCAGCTTAGGAGGTTCGGAGACCCAGTACTTC.

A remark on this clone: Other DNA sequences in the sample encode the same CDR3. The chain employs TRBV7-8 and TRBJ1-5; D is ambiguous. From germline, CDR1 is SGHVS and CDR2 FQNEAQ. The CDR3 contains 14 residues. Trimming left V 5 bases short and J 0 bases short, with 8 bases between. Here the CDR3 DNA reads TGTGCCAGCAGCCTCACAGATAGCAATCAGCCCCAGCATTTT. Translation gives CASSLTDSNQPQHF.

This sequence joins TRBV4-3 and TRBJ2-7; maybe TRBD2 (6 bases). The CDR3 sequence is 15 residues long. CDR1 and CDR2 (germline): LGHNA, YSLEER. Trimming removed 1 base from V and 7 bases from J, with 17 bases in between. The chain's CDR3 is CASSQVGGAGGEQYF. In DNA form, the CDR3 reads TGCGCCAGCAGCCAAGTGGGCGGGGCCGGAGGTGAGCAGTACTTC.

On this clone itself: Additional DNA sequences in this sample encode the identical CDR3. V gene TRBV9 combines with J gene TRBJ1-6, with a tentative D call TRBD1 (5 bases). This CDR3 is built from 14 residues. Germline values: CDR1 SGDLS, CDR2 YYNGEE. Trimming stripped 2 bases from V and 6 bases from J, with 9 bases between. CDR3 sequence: CASSVSGFNSPLHF. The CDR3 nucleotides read TGTGCCAGCAGCGTGTCAGGGTTTAATTCACCCCTCCACTTT.

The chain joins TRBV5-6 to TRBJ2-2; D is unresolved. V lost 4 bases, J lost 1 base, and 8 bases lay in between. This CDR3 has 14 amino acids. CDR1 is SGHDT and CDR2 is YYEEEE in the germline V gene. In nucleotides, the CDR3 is TGTGCCAGCAGCCCCACTTGGAACACCGGGGAGCTGTTTTTT. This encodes CASSPTWNTGELFF. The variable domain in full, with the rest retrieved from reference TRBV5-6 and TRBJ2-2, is DAGVTQSPTHLIKTRGQQVTLRCSPKSGHDTVSWYQQALGQGPQFIFQYYEEEERQRGNFPDRFSGHQFPNYSSELNVNALLLGDSALYLCASSPTWNTGELFFGEGSRLTVL.

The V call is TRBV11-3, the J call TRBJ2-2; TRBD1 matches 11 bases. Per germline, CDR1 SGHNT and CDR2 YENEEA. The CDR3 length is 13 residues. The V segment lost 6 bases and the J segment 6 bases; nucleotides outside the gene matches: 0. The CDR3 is CASRGQGAGELFF. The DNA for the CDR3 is TGTGCCAGCAGGGGACAGGGGGCCGGGGAGCTGTTTTTT.